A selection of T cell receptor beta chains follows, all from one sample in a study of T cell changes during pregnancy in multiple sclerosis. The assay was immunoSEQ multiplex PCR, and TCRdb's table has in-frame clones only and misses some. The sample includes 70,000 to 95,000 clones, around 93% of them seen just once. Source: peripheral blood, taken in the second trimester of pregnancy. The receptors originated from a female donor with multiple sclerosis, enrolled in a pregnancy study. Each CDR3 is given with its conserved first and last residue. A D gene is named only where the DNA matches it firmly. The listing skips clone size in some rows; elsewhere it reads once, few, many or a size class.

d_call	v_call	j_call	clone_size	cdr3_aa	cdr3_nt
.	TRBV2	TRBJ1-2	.	CASHRDISNYGYTF	TGTGCCAGTCACCGGGACATTTCTAACTATGGCTACACCTTC
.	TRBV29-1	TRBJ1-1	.	CSVAGGGGTEAFF	TGCAGCGTTGCAGGAGGGGGGGGAACTGAAGCTTTCTTT
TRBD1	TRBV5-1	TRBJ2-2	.	CASSTGQGWAGELFF	TGCGCCAGCAGCACCGGACAGGGATGGGCCGGGGAGCTGTTTTTT
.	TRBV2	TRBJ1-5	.	CASTVGTGYQPQHF	TGTGCCAGCACAGTGGGTACAGGTTATCAGCCCCAGCATTTT
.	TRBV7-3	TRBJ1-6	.	CASSPVAGSDSPLHF	TGTGCCAGCAGCCCCGTGGCGGGGAGCGATTCACCCCTCCACTTT
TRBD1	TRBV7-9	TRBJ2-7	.	CASSLYPGGEQYF	TGTGCCAGCAGCTTATACCCAGGGGGCGAGCAGTACTTC
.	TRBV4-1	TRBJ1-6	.	CASSQDENSPLHF	TGCGCCAGCAGCCAAGATGAGAATTCACCCCTCCACTTT
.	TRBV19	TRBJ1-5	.	CASSTPLEGPKNQPQHF	TGTGCCAGTAGTACCCCCTTGGAGGGCCCCAAAAATCAGCCCCAGCATTTT
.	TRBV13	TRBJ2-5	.	CASSPQQGGQETQYF	TGTGCCAGCAGCCCACAACAGGGCGGCCAAGAGACCCAGTACTTC
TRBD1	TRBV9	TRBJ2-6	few	CASSQTTGSGANVLTF	TGTGCCAGCAGCCAGACGACAGGGTCCGGGGCCAACGTCCTGACTTTC
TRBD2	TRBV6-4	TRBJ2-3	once	CASSDSAGVMVDTQYF	TGTGCCAGCAGTGACTCAGCGGGAGTAATGGTAGATACGCAGTATTTT
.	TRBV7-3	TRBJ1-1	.	CASSSVTGTEAFF	TGTGCCAGCAGCTCCGTCACCGGGACTGAAGCTTTCTTT
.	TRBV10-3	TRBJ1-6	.	CAISAQGRDSPLHF	TGTGCCATCAGTGCACAGGGTAGGGATTCACCCCTCCACTTT
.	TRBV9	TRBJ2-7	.	CASSAVGHLSYEQYF	TGTGCCAGCAGCGCCGTGGGGCACTTGTCCTACGAGCAGTACTTC
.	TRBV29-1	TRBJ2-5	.	CSVGRRQGENSVETQYF	TGCAGCGTTGGCCGTCGGCAGGGTGAGAACTCGGTAGAGACCCAGTACTTC